The entry below gives a single TCR beta chain sequence along with its context. Its target is unknown. Repertoires were sampled repeatedly during chemoradiotherapy. The data originate from a study of chemoradiotherapy in HPV16-positive cancers. The CDR3 contains 11 residues. Trimming shortened V by 5 bases and J by 10 bases, and 10 bases separated the two germline ends. Germline values: CDR1 MNHEY, CDR2 SVGAGI. General study points: Better recurrence-free survival went with HPV-responsive T-cell expansion in HPV16-positive patients.

Generated by immunoSEQ multiplex PCR, the TCRdb table keeps only in-frame clones and is missing some. Of some 25,000 clones listed, 90% to 95% were seen once; the top ten hold about a fifth. The clonotype originates from a human donor with HPV-associated anogenital cancer. The V gene is TRBV6-5, the J gene TRBJ2-3; D possibly matches TRBD1 or TRBD2 (7 bases each). Sequenced here: blood, sampled from a patient who underwent chemoradiotherapy. This CDR3 reads CASSPGGAQYF. Written as DNA, the CDR3 is TGTGCCAGCAGTCCAGGGGGGGCGCAGTATTTT.